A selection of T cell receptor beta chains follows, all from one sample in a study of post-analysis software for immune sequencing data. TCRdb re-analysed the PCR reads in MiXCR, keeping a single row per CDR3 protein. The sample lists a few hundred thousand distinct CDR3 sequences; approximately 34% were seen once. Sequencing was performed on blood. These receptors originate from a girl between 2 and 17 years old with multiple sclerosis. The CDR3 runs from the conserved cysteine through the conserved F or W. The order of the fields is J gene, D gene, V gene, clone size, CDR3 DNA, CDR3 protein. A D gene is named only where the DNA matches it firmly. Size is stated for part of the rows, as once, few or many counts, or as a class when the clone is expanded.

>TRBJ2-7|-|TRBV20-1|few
TGCAGTGCTAGAGCCGCGGGGAGCGAGCAGTACTTC
CSARAAGSEQYF
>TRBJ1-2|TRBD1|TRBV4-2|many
TGTGCCAGCAGCCAAGATCCCGCAGGGGGCTATGGCTACACCTTC
CASSQDPAGGYGYTF
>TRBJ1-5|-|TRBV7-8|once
TGTGCCAGCAGCTGGAGGACTCCACCTCGAGATCAGCCCCAGCATTTT
CASSWRTPPRDQPQHF
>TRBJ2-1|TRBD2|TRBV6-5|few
TGTGCCAGCGGATCGGGGGGGCCAGGGTACAATGAGCAGTTCTTC
CASGSGGPGYNEQFF
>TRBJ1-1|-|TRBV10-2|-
TGCGCCAGCAGTGAGTTAGAGGGTGACACTGAAGCTTTCTTT
CASSELEGDTEAFF
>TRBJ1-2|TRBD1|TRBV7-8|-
TGTGCCAGCAGCTCAACCGACAGGGGCCATGGCTACACCTTC
CASSSTDRGHGYTF
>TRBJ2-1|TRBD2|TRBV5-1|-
TGCGCCAGCAGCTTGCTCGTCGGGGGGGCGGATAATGAGCAGTTCTTC
CASSLLVGGADNEQFF
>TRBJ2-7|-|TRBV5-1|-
TGCGCCAGCAGCTTAGCGGCAGCGCGCGAGCAGTACTTC
CASSLAAAREQYF
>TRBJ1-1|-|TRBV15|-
TGTGCCACCAGCAGAGGGGTTGCCGGGACGTCCGGCACTGAAGCTTTCTTT
CATSRGVAGTSGTEAFF
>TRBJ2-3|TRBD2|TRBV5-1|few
TGCGCCAGCAGCTTGGATCCAGCGGGGGGCACAGATACGCAGTATTTT
CASSLDPAGGTDTQYF
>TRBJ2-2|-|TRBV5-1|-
TGCGCCAGCAGCCGGGGGGGACAGTACACCGGGGAGCTGTTTTTT
CASSRGGQYTGELFF
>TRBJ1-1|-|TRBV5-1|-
TGCGCCAGCAGCTTGGACAGTGTGAACACTGAAGCTTTCTTT
CASSLDSVNTEAFF
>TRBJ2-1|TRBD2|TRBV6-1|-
TGTGCCAGCAGGATCGCTAGCGGGGGGTACAATGAGCAGTTCTTC
CASRIASGGYNEQFF
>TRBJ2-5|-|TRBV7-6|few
TGTGCCAGCAGCTTAGCCGGATCCCTACGAGGGCAGTACTTC
CASSLAGSLRGQYF
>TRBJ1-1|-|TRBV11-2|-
TGTGCCAGCAGCCGCACGAGGACGCCCACTGAAGCTTTCTTT
CASSRTRTPTEAFF
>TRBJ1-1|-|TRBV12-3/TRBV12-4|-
TGTGCCAGCAGTTTAGCGCTTCGGACACTGAACACTGAAGCTTTCTTT
CASSLALRTLNTEAFF
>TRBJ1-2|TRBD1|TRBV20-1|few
TGCAGTGCGACAGCGGGACAGGGGGACAGGGGCTACACCTTC
CSATAGQGDRGYTF
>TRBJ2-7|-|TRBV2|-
TGTGCCAGCATAATGGAGCTCTCCTACGAGCAGTACTTC
CASIMELSYEQYF
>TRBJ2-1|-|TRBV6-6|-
TGTGCCAGCACTGGCCGAGGGTTAGATGAGCAGTTCTTC
CASTGRGLDEQFF
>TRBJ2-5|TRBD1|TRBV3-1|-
TGTGCCAGCAGCCATGGACAGGGAGGAAAGACCCAGTACTTC
CASSHGQGGKTQYF
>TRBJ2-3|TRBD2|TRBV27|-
TGTGCCAGCAACCAGTGGACTAGCGGAGGCACGGATACGCAGTATTTT
CASNQWTSGGTDTQYF
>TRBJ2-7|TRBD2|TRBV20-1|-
TGCAGTGCTAGAGAGGGGACTAGCGGGGGGGCCTCCGAGCAGTACTTC
CSAREGTSGGASEQYF
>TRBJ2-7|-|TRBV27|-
TGTGCCAGCAGTCCAGTACCACGCATACGCTCCTACGAGCAGTACTTC
CASSPVPRIRSYEQYF
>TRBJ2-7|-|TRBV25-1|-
TGTGCCAGCAGTGAATGGGCAGGCACCTACGAGCAGTACTTC
CASSEWAGTYEQYF
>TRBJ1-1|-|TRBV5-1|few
TGCGCCAGCAGCTTGAGCCAGGGACCCTCCACTGAAGCTTTCTTT
CASSLSQGPSTEAFF
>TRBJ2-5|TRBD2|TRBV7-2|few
TGTGCCAGCAGCTACGGACTAGCGGGGGACCAAGAGACCCAGTACTTC
CASSYGLAGDQETQYF
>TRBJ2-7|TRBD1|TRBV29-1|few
TGCAGCGCCGAAGACAGGGGCTCCTACGAGCAGTACTTC
CSAEDRGSYEQYF
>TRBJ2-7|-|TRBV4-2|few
TGTGCCAGCAGAATGGACCCAAGGTACGAGCAGTACTTC
CASRMDPRYEQYF
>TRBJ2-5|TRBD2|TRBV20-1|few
TGCAGTGCCAAAGCGGGGGGCCCAGAGACCCAGTACTTC
CSAKAGGPETQYF
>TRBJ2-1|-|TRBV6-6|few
TGTGCCAGCACCCCAGGGTGGTCGGACAATGAGCAGTTCTTC
CASTPGWSDNEQFF
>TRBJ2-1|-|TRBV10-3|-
TGTGCCATCAGTGATAGCAATGAGCAGTTCTTC
CAISDSNEQFF
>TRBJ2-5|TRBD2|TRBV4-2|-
TGTGCCAGCAGCCAAGACCAGCGGGGGAACCAAGAGACCCAGTACTTC
CASSQDQRGNQETQYF
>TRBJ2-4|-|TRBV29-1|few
TGCAGCGTTGCAGGGGGCCGGGGGGCCAAACATAACATTCAGTACTTC
CSVAGGRGAKHNIQYF
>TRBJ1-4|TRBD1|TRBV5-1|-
TGCGCCAGCCGCTCCGGACAGGGAGTTGTAACTAATGAAAAACTGTTTTTT
CASRSGQGVVTNEKLFF
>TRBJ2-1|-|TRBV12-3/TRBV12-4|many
TGTGCCAGCAGTTTAAGGGTCCCGGATGAGCAGTTCTTC
CASSLRVPDEQFF
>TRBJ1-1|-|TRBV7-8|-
TGTGCCAGCAGCTACCGCCTGGAGGGTGGGTACACTGAAGCTTTCTTT
CASSYRLEGGYTEAFF
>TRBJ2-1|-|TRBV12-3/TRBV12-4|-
TGTGCCAGCAGCCTCCCTACAGAGTTCAATGAGCAGTTCTTC
CASSLPTEFNEQFF
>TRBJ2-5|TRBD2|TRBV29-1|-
TGCAGCGTTGCTGGACTAGCGGGGACCGAGACCCAGTACTTC
CSVAGLAGTETQYF
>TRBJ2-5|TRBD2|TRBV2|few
TGTGCCAGCAGAATACTAGCGGTGCAGACCCAGTACTTC
CASRILAVQTQYF
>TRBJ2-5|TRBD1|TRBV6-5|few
TGTGCCAGCAGATACGGGACAGGGGGTGAGACCCAGTACTTC
CASRYGTGGETQYF
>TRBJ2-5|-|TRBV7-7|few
TGTGCTAGCAGTCTTGGCGGAGACAGACAAGAGACCCAGTACTTC
CASSLGGDRQETQYF
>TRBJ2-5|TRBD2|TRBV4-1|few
TGCGCCAGCAGCCAAGATCTAGCGGCGGGAGGGGAGACCCAGTACTTC
CASSQDLAAGGETQYF
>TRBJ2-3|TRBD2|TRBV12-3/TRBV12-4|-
TGTGCCAGCAGTCATAGCGGGGGGTACACAGATACGCAGTATTTT
CASSHSGGYTDTQYF
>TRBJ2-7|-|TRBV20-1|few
TGCAGTGCTCTACCGGACAGCACCTACGAGCAGTACTTC
CSALPDSTYEQYF
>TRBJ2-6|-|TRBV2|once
TGTGCCAGCAGCAGAGACAGACCGGTCTCTGGGGCCAACGTCCTGACTTTC
CASSRDRPVSGANVLTF
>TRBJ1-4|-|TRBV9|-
TGTGCCAGCAGCGTAGGGGGGGGCGATGAAAAACTGTTTTTT
CASSVGGGDEKLFF
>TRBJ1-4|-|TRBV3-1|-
TGTGCCAGCAGCTTAAGACAGCCGAATGAAAAACTGTTTTTT
CASSLRQPNEKLFF
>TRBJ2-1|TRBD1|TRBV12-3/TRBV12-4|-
TGTGCCAGCAGTCAAGCGGACAGGAGCTCCTACAATGAGCAGTTCTTC
CASSQADRSSYNEQFF
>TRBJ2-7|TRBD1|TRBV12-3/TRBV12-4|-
TGTGCCAGCAGTTTGAGCGGACAGGGGATAGGCGAGCAGTACTTC
CASSLSGQGIGEQYF
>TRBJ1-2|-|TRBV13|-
TGTGCCAGCAGCTTCAATATTGGAGGGGAGGAGAACTATGGCTACACCTTC
CASSFNIGGEENYGYTF
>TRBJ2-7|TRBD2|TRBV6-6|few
TGTGCCAGCAGCCTCCGCGGGACTAGCTACAACCACGAGCAGTACTTC
CASSLRGTSYNHEQYF
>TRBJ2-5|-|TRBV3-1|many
TGTGCCAGCAGCCCGCCTGGGACCCAAGAGACCCAGTACTTC
CASSPPGTQETQYF
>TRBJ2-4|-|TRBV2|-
TGTGCCAGCAGTAGGACGGTTTACGGTGCGGCCAAAAACATTCAGTACTTC
CASSRTVYGAAKNIQYF
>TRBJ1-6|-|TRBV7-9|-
TGTGCCAGCAGCTTAGAAGTTAATTCACCCCTCCACTTT
CASSLEVNSPLHF
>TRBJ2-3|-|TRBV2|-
TGTGCCAGCAGTGAAGCCTGGGGTAGAGATACGCAGTATTTT
CASSEAWGRDTQYF
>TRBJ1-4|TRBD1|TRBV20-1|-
TGCAGTGTATGGACAGGGAGGGATGAAAAACTGTTTTTT
CSVWTGRDEKLFF
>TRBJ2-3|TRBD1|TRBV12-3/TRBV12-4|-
TGTGCCAGCAGTTTCACAGGGGGCACAGATACGCAGTATTTT
CASSFTGGTDTQYF
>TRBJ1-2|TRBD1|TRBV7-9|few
TGTGCCAGCAGCTTAGGCAGGGGGCTAAGCTATGGCTACACCTTC
CASSLGRGLSYGYTF
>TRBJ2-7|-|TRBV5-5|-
TGTGCCAGCAGCCACCACCTGGCCTCCTACGAGCAGTACTTC
CASSHHLASYEQYF
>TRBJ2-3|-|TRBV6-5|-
TGTGCCAGCAGTTACGGTTTAGCGGCGAAACTCGGCACAGATACGCAGTATTTT
CASSYGLAAKLGTDTQYF